This T cell receptor (beta chain) is drawn from a study of regulatory T cells in long-lasting Graves disease. General study findings and limits: A greater number of public clonotypes (under 3,000) was shared by persistent patients than by new patients (approximately 910).

Sample time point: newly diagnosed GD, antithyroid drugs for less than 3 months. Following extraction of RNA from PBMCs, that RNA was used to make the TCR library. This clonotype was seen a handful of times. Its antigen is undetermined. The authors built TCR beta libraries using iRepertoire HTBI primers and Arm-PCR of CDR3 regions. TCRdb passed the multiplex PCR reads through MiXCR, listing each CDR3 protein once. Among about 430,000 distinct CDR3 sequences, 14% to 15% were seen once, and the ten largest hold approximately 7.6%. This CDR3 is 15 amino acids long. V was shortened by 1 base and J by 3 bases, with 10 bases between the two germline ends. Germline V lookup: CDR1 SGHVS, CDR2 FNYEAQ. These sequences were also reported in another study, on T cells in Graves' hyperthyroidism and ophthalmopathy. As reported in that work: Clinical symptoms, serum thyroxine, TRAb, thyroid ultrasound and orbital computed tomography established diagnosis.

The source of this sequence is a woman between 40 and 55 years old with Graves disease. The source material was peripheral blood mononuclear cells (PBMCs), sampled at new diagnosis, from a patient treated with antithyroid drugs. The chain combines TRBV7-6 with TRBJ1-3; D is ambiguous. CDR3 protein: CASSLDLGIGNTIYF. CDR3 bases: TGTGCCAGCAGCTTAGATCTGGGAATTGGAAACACCATATATTTT.